Listed here is a single TCR beta chain. This CDR3 region has 14 residues. Trimming removed 5 bases from V and 0 bases from J, with 9 bases in between. Per germline, CDR1 SGHNT and CDR2 YYREEE (reference sequence). Produced via immunoSEQ multiplex PCR; TCRdb's table is partial and in-frame only. The sample carries some 290,000 clones, over 65% recorded once. This sample was taken from a study of blood T cell repertoires in COVID-19. The specimen was peripheral blood. This rearrangement joins TRBV5-4 to TRBJ2-4; D gene uncertain. This TCR was recovered from a man in his 60s who had recovered from COVID-19. The CDR3 bases are TGTGCCAGCAGTGGTACAGAAGCCAAAAACATTCAGTACTTC. Its protein product is CASSGTEAKNIQYF.